A selection of T cell receptor beta chains follows, all from one sample in a study of blood T cell repertoires in COVID-19. Libraries were prepared by immunoSEQ multiplex PCR; TCRdb keeps only in-frame clonotypes and omits some of them. The sample has roughly 250,000 clones; 83% are singletons. Sequencing was carried out using peripheral blood. The receptors were sampled from a woman aged 45-59 years with acute or convalescent COVID-19. CDR3s include the opening cysteine and the closing phenylalanine or tryptophan. The order of the fields is V gene, clone size, J gene, D gene, CDR3 protein, CDR3 DNA. The D gene is left open where the match is weak. Size is stated for part of the rows, as once, few or many counts, or as a class when the clone is expanded.

V: TRBV5-4; size: few; J: TRBJ1-1; D: NA; CDR3: CASSYGRERGTEAFF; DNA: TGTGCCAGCAGCTATGGGAGAGAAAGAGGGACTGAAGCTTTCTTT
V: TRBV2; size: few; J: TRBJ2-2; D: TRBD2; CDR3: CASSPTSGDTGELFF; DNA: TGTGCCAGCAGCCCAACTAGCGGCGACACCGGGGAGCTGTTTTTT
V: TRBV19; size: NA; J: TRBJ2-3; D: NA; CDR3: CASNQGGRADTQYF; DNA: TGTGCCAGTAATCAGGGGGGCCGAGCAGATACGCAGTATTTT
V: TRBV18; size: NA; J: TRBJ1-2; D: TRBD1; CDR3: CASSPPGQGSYGYTF; DNA: TGTGCCAGCTCACCACCCGGACAGGGGAGCTATGGCTACACCTTC
V: TRBV29-1; size: NA; J: TRBJ1-1; D: NA; CDR3: CSAGHLGGTEAFF; DNA: TGCAGCGCGGGGCACTTGGGGGGCACTGAAGCTTTCTTT
V: TRBV7-2; size: NA; J: TRBJ2-5; D: TRBD2; CDR3: CASSLGLAGGRTQYF; DNA: TGTGCCAGCAGCTTAGGGCTAGCGGGGGGCCGGACCCAGTACTTC
V: TRBV30; size: NA; J: TRBJ2-6; D: NA; CDR3: CAWSVARSGANVLTF; DNA: TGTGCCTGGAGTGTAGCCAGGTCGGGGGCCAACGTCCTGACTTTC
V: TRBV4-2; size: NA; J: TRBJ1-1; D: NA; CDR3: CASSPQQGNGEAFF; DNA: TGTGCCAGCAGCCCACAACAGGGTAACGGGGAAGCTTTCTTT
V: TRBV9; size: few; J: TRBJ1-1; D: NA; CDR3: CASSVGRRTEAFF; DNA: TGTGCCAGCAGCGTAGGTCGCCGGACTGAAGCTTTCTTT
V: TRBV3-1/TRBV3-2; size: few; J: TRBJ2-7; D: TRBD2; CDR3: CASSQGLYYEQYF; DNA: TGTGCCAGCAGCCAGGGACTATACTACGAGCAGTACTTC
V: TRBV9; size: NA; J: TRBJ2-5; D: TRBD1; CDR3: CASSDSGTGVETQYF; DNA: TGTGCCAGCAGCGATTCCGGGACAGGGGTCGAGACCCAGTACTTC
V: TRBV7-6; size: NA; J: TRBJ2-3; D: TRBD1; CDR3: CASAKDRVTSDTQYF; DNA: TGTGCCAGCGCCAAAGACAGGGTAACCTCAGATACGCAGTATTTT
V: TRBV3-1/TRBV3-2; size: NA; J: TRBJ2-1; D: NA; CDR3: CASSRLNEQFF; DNA: TGTGCCAGCAGCCGTTTAAATGAGCAGTTCTTC
V: TRBV7-9; size: NA; J: TRBJ2-1; D: TRBD1; CDR3: CASSLGDRVVLDEQFF; DNA: TGTGCCAGCAGCTTAGGCGACAGGGTAGTGCTCGATGAGCAGTTCTTC
V: TRBV7-9; size: NA; J: TRBJ1-4; D: NA; CDR3: CASSLRESNEKLFF; DNA: TGTGCCAGCAGCTTAAGGGAGTCTAATGAAAAACTGTTTTTT
V: TRBV28; size: NA; J: TRBJ1-5; D: NA; CDR3: CASSPRSTPGQPQHF; DNA: TGTGCCAGCAGCCCACGCTCAACCCCGGGTCAGCCCCAGCATTTT
V: TRBV7-2; size: NA; J: TRBJ1-2; D: NA; CDR3: CASSLGSGYTF; DNA: TGTGCCAGCAGCTTAGGTAGCGGCTACACCTTC
V: TRBV7-2; size: NA; J: TRBJ1-1; D: NA; CDR3: CASSLPGGATEAFF; DNA: TGTGCCAGCAGCTTACCGGGGGGGGCCACTGAAGCTTTCTTT
V: TRBV28; size: NA; J: TRBJ2-5; D: TRBD1; CDR3: CASSHRDSQETQYF; DNA: TGTGCCAGCAGCCACAGGGACAGTCAAGAGACCCAGTACTTC
V: TRBV10-3; size: NA; J: TRBJ2-3; D: NA; CDR3: CAISDQGSTDTQYF; DNA: TGTGCCATCAGCGACCAGGGAAGCACAGATACGCAGTATTTT
V: TRBV30; size: NA; J: TRBJ1-1; D: NA; CDR3: CAWSVGGNTEAFF; DNA: TGTGCCTGGAGTGTAGGAGGGAACACTGAAGCTTTCTTT
V: TRBV7-5; size: NA; J: TRBJ1-5; D: NA; CDR3: CARSPGGGKWDKNQPQHF; DNA: TGTGCCAGAAGCCCGGGGGGAGGGAAATGGGATAAGAATCAGCCCCAGCATTTT
V: TRBV2; size: few; J: TRBJ1-2; D: TRBD1; CDR3: CASSELLGGQQYGYTF; DNA: TGTGCCAGCAGTGAACTACTAGGGGGACAGCAATATGGCTACACCTTC
V: TRBV7-8; size: NA; J: TRBJ1-1; D: TRBD1; CDR3: CASSLGRGITEAFF; DNA: TGTGCCAGCAGCTTGGGCAGGGGGATCACTGAAGCTTTCTTT
V: TRBV28; size: NA; J: TRBJ1-1; D: NA; CDR3: CASSFYRETEAFF; DNA: TGTGCCAGCAGTTTCTACAGGGAGACTGAAGCTTTCTTT
V: TRBV6-5; size: once; J: TRBJ1-4; D: TRBD1; CDR3: CASSLRGHEEKLFF; DNA: TGTGCCAGCAGCCTCAGGGGGCATGAAGAAAAACTGTTTTTT
V: TRBV29-1; size: NA; J: TRBJ2-7; D: NA; CDR3: CSVSRGSGYEQYF; DNA: TGCAGCGTATCCAGGGGTTCTGGGTACGAGCAGTACTTC
V: TRBV7-9; size: few; J: TRBJ2-3; D: TRBD1; CDR3: CASSWGQGDADTQYF; DNA: TGTGCCAGCAGCTGGGGACAGGGGGACGCGGATACGCAGTATTTT
V: TRBV7-9; size: once; J: TRBJ1-1; D: NA; CDR3: CASSRTVNTEAFF; DNA: TGTGCCAGCAGCAGGACAGTGAACACTGAAGCTTTCTTT
V: TRBV5-4; size: NA; J: TRBJ2-5; D: TRBD1; CDR3: CASSPGQQETQYF; DNA: TGTGCCAGCAGCCCGGGACAGCAAGAGACCCAGTACTTC
V: TRBV28; size: NA; J: TRBJ1-5; D: TRBD1; CDR3: CASRDSLNQPQHF; DNA: TGTGCCAGCCGGGACAGTCTCAATCAGCCCCAGCATTTT
V: TRBV4-1; size: NA; J: TRBJ1-2; D: TRBD1; CDR3: CASSPTGDLNGYTF; DNA: TGCGCCAGCAGCCCGACAGGGGATCTAAATGGCTACACCTTC
V: TRBV6-2/TRBV6-3; size: NA; J: TRBJ1-5; D: NA; CDR3: CASSYPPGGRGSNQPQHF; DNA: TGTGCCAGCAGTTATCCACCCGGGGGGCGCGGGAGCAATCAGCCCCAGCATTTT
V: TRBV6-5; size: NA; J: TRBJ2-4; D: TRBD2; CDR3: CASSYSAGRVDIQYF; DNA: TGTGCCAGCAGTTACTCCGCGGGGAGGGTAGACATTCAGTACTTC
V: TRBV2; size: once; J: TRBJ1-2; D: TRBD1; CDR3: CASRGQGAEGYTF; DNA: TGTGCCAGCAGAGGGCAGGGGGCGGAGGGCTACACCTTC
V: TRBV27; size: NA; J: TRBJ2-7; D: TRBD2; CDR3: CASRGLAGGQSDTYEQYF; DNA: TGTGCCAGCAGGGGACTAGCGGGGGGGCAATCGGATACCTACGAGCAGTACTTC
V: TRBV19; size: NA; J: TRBJ2-7; D: NA; CDR3: CASSITGITYEQYF; DNA: TGTGCCAGTAGTATAACAGGGATTACCTACGAGCAGTACTTC
V: TRBV29-1; size: NA; J: TRBJ2-5; D: NA; CDR3: CSVGGTGETQYF; DNA: TGCAGCGTGGGTGGCACGGGAGAGACCCAGTACTTC
V: TRBV7-9; size: few; J: TRBJ2-5; D: TRBD1; CDR3: CASSLGDRVIVETQYF; DNA: TGTGCCAGCAGCTTAGGGGACAGGGTGATCGTAGAGACCCAGTACTTC
V: TRBV2; size: NA; J: TRBJ1-1; D: NA; CDR3: CASSEFRNTEAFF; DNA: TGTGCCAGCAGTGAGTTTAGGAACACTGAAGCTTTCTTT
V: TRBV3-1/TRBV3-2; size: NA; J: TRBJ1-1; D: NA; CDR3: CATQAGGVTEAFF; DNA: TGTGCCACCCAAGCGGGGGGGGTCACTGAAGCTTTCTTT